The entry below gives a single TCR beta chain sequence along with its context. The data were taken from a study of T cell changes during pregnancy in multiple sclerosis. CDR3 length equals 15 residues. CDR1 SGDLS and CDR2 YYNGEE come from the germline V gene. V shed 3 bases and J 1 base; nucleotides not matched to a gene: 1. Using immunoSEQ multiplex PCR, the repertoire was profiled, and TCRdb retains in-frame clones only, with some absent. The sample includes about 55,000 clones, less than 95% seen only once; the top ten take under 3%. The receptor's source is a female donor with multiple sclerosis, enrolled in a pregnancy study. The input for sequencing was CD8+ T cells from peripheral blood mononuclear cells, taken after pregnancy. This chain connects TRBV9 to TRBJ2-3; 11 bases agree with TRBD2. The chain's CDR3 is CASSGSGRGTDTQYF. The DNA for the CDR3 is TGTGCCAGCAGCGGTAGCGGGAGGGGCACAGATACGCAGTATTTT.